Listed here is a single T cell receptor (beta chain). The assay was immunoSEQ multiplex PCR, and TCRdb's table has in-frame clones only and misses some. The sample contains 150,000 to 190,000 clones, 85% to 95% of which appear only once. The entry originates in a study of OX40 agonist ivuxolimab in advanced cancers. Study-level background: Patients received intravenous ivuxolimab every 2 weeks at 0.01 to 10 mg/kg.

The CDR3 is 14 amino acids. With 2 bases clipped from V and 2 bases from J, the junction kept 2 bases outside the gene matches. Per germline, CDR1 SGDLS and CDR2 YYNGEE. The clonotype originates from an adult with an advanced solid tumor such as melanoma, head and neck, liver or kidney cancer. Sequences were derived from CD4+ or CD8+ T cells sorted from blood, sampled in a trial of the OX40 agonist ivuxolimab. The V gene is TRBV9, the J gene TRBJ1-2, with 8 bases aligning to TRBD1. The CDR3 sequence is CASSVGQGNYGYTF. CDR3 DNA sequence: TGTGCCAGCAGCGTCGGACAGGGCAACTATGGCTACACCTTC.